The entry that follows covers one T cell receptor (beta chain) sequence. Its antigen is still unknown. These data originate in a study of shared clonotypes between healthy human individuals. Study-level information: CD4 naive and CD4 memory each took three plates per donor, while CD8 naive took two and CD8 memory one.

Only in-frame clones appear in the TCRdb table, and some are missing; sequencing was by immunoSEQ multiplex PCR. The sample yields more than 90,000 clones, under 70% seen once. CDR3 length: 15 residues. The germline CDR1 and CDR2 sequences are SEHNR and FQNEAQ (reference sequence). V lost 4 bases and J lost 8, with 18 bases in between. Study results and caveats: Clonotypes shared by all four sorted-subset donors had higher generation probabilities than non-shared clonotypes.

The sequencing input was memory CD8+ T cells sorted from blood. The subset: CD45RO+ cells pooled with CCR7-negative TemRA cells. The V and J genes are TRBV7-9 and TRBJ2-1; maybe TRBD2 (6 bases). This TCR was sampled from a man younger than 45 in good health. The CDR3 reads CASSSGLHPGDEQFF. In DNA form, the CDR3 reads TGTGCCAGCAGCTCCGGACTTCACCCGGGGGATGAGCAGTTCTTC.